This TCR beta chain was captured by sequencing in a study of T cells after posttransplantation cyclophosphamide. This clone was recorded once. Its antigen remains unknown. V was shortened by 4 bases and J by 3 bases, with 13 bases between the two germline ends. This CDR3 is 14 amino acids long. CDR1 is SGHRS, CDR2 YFSETQ, per germline. The naive gate required viable CD3+CD4+ or CD3+CD8+ cells with CCR7+CD45RA+CD45RO-CD95-CD27+CD28+ phenotype. Study outcomes and limitations: TRB clonality was highly associated with recipient CMV seropositivity and reactivation. TRB overlap between skin or GI tissue T cells and blood was limited. Donor-recipient repertoire similarity was low at 1-2 months, rising over year one.

Here immunoSEQ multiplex PCR was the method, and the copy in TCRdb shows in-frame clones only, minus some. The table includes about 32,000 clones, around nine tenths detected once. The clonotype was recovered from a man aged 30 to 45 in good health and a related stem cell transplant donor. What was sequenced was naive CD4+ T cells sorted from blood. The chain combines TRBV5-1 with TRBJ1-1; TRBD1 is a possible D gene (5 bases). Written as DNA, the CDR3 is TGCGCCAGCAGCCCCGTTAAAGGGGACACTGAAGCTTTCTTT. Translating gives CASSPVKGDTEAFF.